This entry describes one T cell receptor (beta chain). Germline lookup yields CDR1 SGHTA and CDR2 FQGNSA. The CDR3 contains 16 residues. The ends lost 4 bases at V and 1 base at J; junction bases unmatched: 9. The source of the sample is a study of blood T cell repertoires in COVID-19. Study information: Sources were T cells, B-cell-depleted T cells, or PBMCs; the material itself was cDNA or gDNA.

As originally analysed: Nucleated cell counts were estimated from reference gene primer amplification. Data came from immunoSEQ multiplex PCR; TCRdb stores just in-frame clones and leaves some out. From that table come the V and J calls and clone size; the DNA was used to work out D and trimming. The sample lists about 360,000 clones; roughly 90% were seen once. Seattle patients were enrolled during active infection and followed longitudinally. Sample: peripheral blood. The chain has TRBV7-2 and TRBJ1-1, with 7 bases fitting TRBD1. The TCR comes from a woman between 55 and 75 years old with COVID-19, enrolled during active disease. CDR3 sequence (DNA): TGTGCCAGCAGCTCAGGGGGTAACCGCCCGAACACTGAAGCTTTCTTT. It yields the protein CASSSGGNRPNTEAFF.